One sample yielded the 2 T cell receptor beta chains listed below, sequenced in a study of cytomegalovirus exposure and HLA in healthy donors. PCR was performed using 60 Vbeta and 13 Jbeta primers. Some clones are missing from TCRdb's copy, which holds only in-frame ones; the method was immunoSEQ multiplex PCR. The data contain about 190,000 clones, around 80% of them singletons. The sequenced sample consisted of PBMCs. These receptors came from a man aged 18 to 30 in good health and CMV-seronegative.

The CDR3 DNA sequence: TGTGCCAGCAGTTACAGTGCTCTAGCGGTCACAGATACGCAGTATTTT. Translated: CASSYSALAVTDTQYF. The rearrangement joins TRBV6-6 to TRBJ2-3, with 7 bases identical to TRBD2. V trimming: 2 bases; J trimming: 2 bases; junction bases outside the gene matches: 7. The germline V gene encodes CDR1 MNHNY and CDR2 SVGAGI (reference sequence). The CDR3 spans 16 residues.

The V call is TRBV2, the J call TRBJ2-7, with 7 positions matching TRBD1. V shed 6 bases and J 2 bases; nucleotides not matched to a gene: 7. The CDR3 is made up of 14 amino acids. The germline V gene has CDR1 SNHLY and CDR2 FYNNEI. CDR3 coding DNA: TGTGCCAGCAGCGAGAACAGGGGCGCCTACGAGCAGTACTTC. Translating it yields CASSENRGAYEQYF.